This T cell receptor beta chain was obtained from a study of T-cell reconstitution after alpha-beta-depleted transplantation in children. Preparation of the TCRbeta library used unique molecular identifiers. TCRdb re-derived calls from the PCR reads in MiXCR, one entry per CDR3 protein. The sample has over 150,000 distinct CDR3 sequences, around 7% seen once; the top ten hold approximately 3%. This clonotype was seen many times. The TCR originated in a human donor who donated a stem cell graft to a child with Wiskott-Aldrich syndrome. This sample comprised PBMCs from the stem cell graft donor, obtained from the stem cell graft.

In nucleotides, the CDR3 is TGTGCCAGCAGTCAGTCTAGCGGGAGAGGGACCTACGAGCAGTACTTC. This gives the protein CASSQSSGRGTYEQYF. This chain uses TRBV6-2 or TRBV6-3 with TRBJ2-7, with TRBD2 matching 10 bases. CDR1 is MNHEY, CDR2 SVGEGT, per germline. V was clipped by 5 bases and J by 2 bases; unmatched bases: 9. This CDR3 region has 16 residues.